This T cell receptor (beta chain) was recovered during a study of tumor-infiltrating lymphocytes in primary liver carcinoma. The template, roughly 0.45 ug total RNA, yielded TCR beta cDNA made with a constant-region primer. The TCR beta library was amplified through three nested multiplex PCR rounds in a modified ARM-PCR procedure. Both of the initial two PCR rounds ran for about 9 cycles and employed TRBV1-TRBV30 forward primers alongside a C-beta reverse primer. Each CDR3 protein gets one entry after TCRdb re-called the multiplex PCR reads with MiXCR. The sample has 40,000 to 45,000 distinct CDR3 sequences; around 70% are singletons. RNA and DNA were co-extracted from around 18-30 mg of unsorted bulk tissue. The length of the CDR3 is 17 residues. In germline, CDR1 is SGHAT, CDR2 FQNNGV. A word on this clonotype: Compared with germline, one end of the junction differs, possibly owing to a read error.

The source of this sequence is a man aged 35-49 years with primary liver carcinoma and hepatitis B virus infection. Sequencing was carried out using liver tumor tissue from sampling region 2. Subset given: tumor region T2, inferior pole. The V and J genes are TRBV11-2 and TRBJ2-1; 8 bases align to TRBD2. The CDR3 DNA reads TGTGCCGCCAGCCCCCGCGGTAGCGGGATTATCTACAATGAGCGGTTCTTT. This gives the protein CAASPRGSGIIYNERFF.